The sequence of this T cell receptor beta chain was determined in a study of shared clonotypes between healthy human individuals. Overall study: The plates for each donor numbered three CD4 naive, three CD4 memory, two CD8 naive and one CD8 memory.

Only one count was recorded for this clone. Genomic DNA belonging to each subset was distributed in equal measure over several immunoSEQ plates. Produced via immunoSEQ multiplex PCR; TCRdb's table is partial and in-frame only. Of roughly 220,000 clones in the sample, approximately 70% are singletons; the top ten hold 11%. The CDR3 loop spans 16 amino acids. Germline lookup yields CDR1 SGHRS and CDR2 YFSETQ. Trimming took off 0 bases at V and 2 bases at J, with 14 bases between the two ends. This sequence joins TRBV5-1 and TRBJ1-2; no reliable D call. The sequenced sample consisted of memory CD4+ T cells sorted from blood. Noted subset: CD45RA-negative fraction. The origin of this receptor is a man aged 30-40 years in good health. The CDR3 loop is CASSLAPGGENYGYTF. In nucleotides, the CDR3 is TGCGCCAGCAGCTTGGCCCCAGGCGGTGAAAACTATGGCTACACCTTC.